What follows are 18 T cell receptor beta chains derived from one specimen sequenced in a study. A single record per CDR3 protein comes from TCRdb applying MiXCR to the RT-PCR reads. The table has about 680,000 distinct CDR3 sequences, 11% to 15% seen once. The sample consisted of memory CD4+ T cells from blood. All receptors derive from a female donor in good health, serving as a healthy control.

This clonotype has just a few counts. The chain has TRBV27 and TRBJ2-6; no definite D call. The germline gives CDR1 MNHEY, CDR2 SMNVEV (reference sequence). This CDR3 comprises 15 residues. The V gene lost 8 bases and the J gene lost 0 bases, with 11 bases spanning the gap. CDR3 residues: CASRAPSSGANVLTF. As DNA, the CDR3 is TGTGCCAGCCGTGCCCCGAGCTCTGGGGCCAACGTCCTGACTTTC.

This clonotype was seen a handful of times. The chain links TRBV24-1 to TRBJ1-2; D gene ambiguous. Germline V lookup: CDR1 KGHDR, CDR2 SFDVKD. There are 12 residues in the CDR3. Trimming stripped 6 bases from V and 2 bases from J, with 6 bases between. CDR3 loop: CATSMDNYGYTF. CDR3 bases: TGTGCCACCAGTATGGACAACTATGGCTACACCTTC.

A remark on this clonotype: This may come from a read error, since a much larger clone is one base off. This chain's CDR3 is CASSAGAANTGELFF. The CDR3 bases are TGTGCCAGCAGTGCGGGGGCAGCGAACACCGGGGAGCTGTTTTTT. The chain recombines TRBV5-4 with TRBJ2-2; D might be TRBD2 (7 bases). This CDR3 has 15 residues. The V end was cut by 5 bases, the J end by 0 bases, with 11 bases between. Germline assignment: CDR1 SGHNT and CDR2 YYREEE (reference sequence).

At least ten counts were recorded for this clonotype. V and J are TRBV20-1 and TRBJ2-1; TRBD2 might be the D (5 bases). This CDR3 is 12 amino acids long. The germline V gene has CDR1 DFQATT and CDR2 SNEGSKA (reference sequence). The V end was cut by 5 bases, the J end by 9 bases, with 14 bases between. CDR3 coding DNA: TGCAGTGCTGCTACTCGAGGGTCTGAGCAGTTCTTC. Protein: CSAATRGSEQFF.

This clonotype has just a few counts. The CDR3 spells CSATQVAGYNEQFF. The CDR3 DNA reads as TGCAGTGCCACCCAGGTAGCGGGATACAATGAGCAGTTCTTC. The chain couples TRBV20-1 to TRBJ2-1; 8 bases line up with TRBD2. CDR3 size: 14 residues. CDR1 is DFQATT, CDR2 SNEGSKA, per germline (reference sequence). Trimming cost V 6 bases and J 4 bases; bases outside gene matches: 8.

This sequence joins TRBV11-2 and TRBJ2-2, with 9 bases that match TRBD2. J lost 5 bases, V lost 8 bases, and 9 bases had no gene match. This CDR3 has 15 residues. The germline gives CDR1 SGHAT, CDR2 FQNNGV. The CDR3 coding sequence is TGTGCCAGCGGGTTAAGACTAGCGGCAACCGGGGAGCTGTTTTTT. Protein: CASGLRLAATGELFF.

This chain uses TRBV12-3 or TRBV12-4 with TRBJ2-7; tentatively, D is TRBD1 (6 bases). This CDR3 is built from 15 residues. V was cut by 5 bases and J by 1 base, with 15 bases left in between. The chain's CDR3 is CASSTGMDWSYEQYF. In DNA form, the CDR3 reads TGTGCCAGCAGTACAGGGATGGATTGGTCCTACGAGCAGTACTTC.

This clonotype was counted a few times. The rearrangement joins TRBV12-3 or TRBV12-4 to TRBJ1-1; D gene ambiguous. The CDR3 contains 14 residues. V lost 0 bases and J 6 bases, leaving 11 bases between the germline ends. Here the CDR3 reads CASSLALGEAEAFF. The CDR3 region has the DNA TGTGCCAGCAGTTTAGCGCTCGGCGAGGCTGAAGCTTTCTTT.

The chain links TRBV5-1 to TRBJ1-5; D is possibly TRBD1 (6 bases). Germline CDR1 SGHRS, CDR2 YFSETQ. Trimming removed 0 bases at V and 2 bases at J, with 9 bases between. The CDR3 is 15 amino acids. Here the CDR3 reads CASSLGTDRNQPQHF. DNA for the CDR3: TGCGCCAGCAGCTTGGGGACAGACCGCAATCAGCCCCAGCATTTT.

This clonotype appeared many times. The chain carries TRBV7-2 and TRBJ2-3, with D tentatively TRBD2 (5 bases). This CDR3 comprises 13 residues. The germline gives CDR1 SGHTA, CDR2 FQGNSA. Trimming stripped 6 bases from V and 2 bases from J, with 9 bases between. CDR3 sequence: CASSSLDTDTQYF. CDR3 in DNA: TGTGCCAGCAGTTCACTAGACACAGATACGCAGTATTTT.

The chain links TRBV11-1 to TRBJ1-2; D uncertain. The CDR3 length is 14 residues. Trimming removed 5 bases at V and 7 bases at J, with 17 bases between. CDR1 and CDR2 (germline): SGHAT, FQDESV (reference sequence). CDR3 nucleotide sequence: TGTGCCAGCAGCGCTCAGTATGGAGGAGGTGGCTACACCTTC. Its translation is CASSAQYGGGGYTF.

This chain links TRBV11-2 with TRBJ2-1; D perhaps matches TRBD1 (5 bases). From germline, CDR1 is SGHAT and CDR2 FQNNGV. V lost 5 bases, J lost 0 bases, and 11 bases lay in between. CDR3 length equals 15 residues. The CDR3 region has the DNA TGTGCCAGCAGCCCCGATGGGGCCTCCTACAATGAGCAGTTCTTC. Its protein product is CASSPDGASYNEQFF.

The CDR3 nucleotides are TGTGCCAGCTTGGAGCGGCGTAGCAACGAGCAGTACTTC. This gives the protein CASLERRSNEQYF. The chain uses TRBV7-2 and TRBJ2-7; possible D gene TRBD2, 5 bases. Trimming stripped 8 bases from V and 5 bases from J, with 16 bases between. The CDR3 totals 13 residues. Germline CDR1 is SGHTA and CDR2 is FQGNSA.

The chain carries TRBV6-1 and TRBJ2-1, with a possible D match to TRBD2 (6 bases). The V end lost 3 bases, the J end lost 5 bases, and 17 bases lay between the germline ends. CDR1 and CDR2 from the germline V gene are MNHNS and SASEGT. The CDR3 length is 16 residues. The CDR3 DNA sequence: TGTGCCAGCAGTGACGCGGGAAGCGTCGTGGACAATGAGCAGTTCTTC. Encoded protein: CASSDAGSVVDNEQFF.

The V gene is TRBV5-1, the J gene TRBJ2-3; weak D call: TRBD1 (6 bases). Germline CDR1 and CDR2: SGHRS and YFSETQ. Trimming cost V 2 bases and J 1 base, with 14 bases left between them. This CDR3 has 16 amino acids. The CDR3 coding sequence is TGCGCCAGCAGCTTACAGGGAAGTGGGGGCACAGATACGCAGTATTTT. Protein: CASSLQGSGGTDTQYF. Supplemented by reference TRBV5-1 and TRBJ2-3, the full variable domain reads KAGVTQTPRYLIKTRGQQVTLSCSPISGHRSVSWYQQTPGQGLQFLFEYFSETQRNKGNFPGRFSGRQFSNSRSEMNVSTLELGDSALYLCASSLQGSGGTDTQYFGPGTRLTVL.

The genes are TRBV7-2 and TRBJ2-7, with 9 bases identical to TRBD1. With 8 bases clipped from V and 2 bases from J, the junction kept 13 bases outside the gene matches. CDR1 is SGHTA, CDR2 FQGNSA, per germline. The CDR3 runs to 16 residues. CDR3 protein: CASRPNEDRGTYEQYF. The CDR3 DNA reads TGTGCCAGCCGCCCCAATGAGGACAGGGGTACCTACGAGCAGTACTTC.

V and J are TRBV9 and TRBJ1-1, with a possible D match to TRBD1 (5 bases). V was pared by 5 bases and J by 2 bases, with 13 bases between. Germline V gene sequence: CDR1 SGDLS, CDR2 YYNGEE. The CDR3 contains 14 residues. For the CDR3, the DNA is TGTGCCAGCAGGCCCCCCAGGGAAAACACTGAAGCTTTCTTT. Translating gives CASRPPRENTEAFF.

This clonotype came up a few times. The chain joins TRBV15 to TRBJ1-1; D not certain. Trimming stripped 0 bases from V and 1 base from J, with 6 bases between. Germline V gene data show CDR1 as LNHNV and CDR2 as YYDKDF (reference sequence). CDR3 length: 14 residues. The CDR3 sequence is CATSRDQWNTEAFF. For the CDR3, the DNA is TGTGCCACCAGCAGAGATCAATGGAACACTGAAGCTTTCTTT.